These 9 T cell receptor beta chains came from one sample sequenced in a study of T cell clonality in common variable immunodeficiency. General observations from the study: In common variable immunodeficiency, TCR beta chains reportedly carried fewer deletions and N-nucleotide insertions.

The assay was immunoSEQ multiplex PCR, and TCRdb's table has in-frame clones only and misses some. Listed for the sample are around 19,000 clones, none seen a single time. Antigen specificity for these receptors is unknown. The sequenced sample consisted of peripheral blood mononuclear cells. The receptors stem from a human donor with common variable immunodeficiency.

This clone was counted between two and nine times. The CDR3 is cut off 3 residues early in the read; its end comes from the germline J gene. This chain connects TRBV7-2 to TRBJ2-7; 8 bases match TRBD1. V lost 4 bases, J lost 3 bases, and 8 bases stayed unmatched. Germline V CDR1 and CDR2: SGHTA, FQGNSA. This CDR3 contains 15 residues. CDR3 bases read: TGTGCCAGCAGCTCCATGGGACAGGCGGGCTACGAG. It translates to CASSSMGQAGYE. The full CDR3 is CASSSMGQAGYEQYF.

In the case of this clone: The read finishes 3 residues shy of the CDR3 end, and the germline J gene is used to complete it. This chain links TRBV7-2 with TRBJ2-7, with 13 bases aligning to TRBD2. This CDR3 spans 15 amino acids. Trimming took 4 bases from V and 2 from J; bases not matched to a gene: 2. Germline V gene sequence: CDR1 SGHTA, CDR2 FQGNSA. The covered CDR3 bases are TGTGCCAGCAGCTGGGGGACTAGCGGGGCCTACGAG. It specifies CASSWGTSGAYE. The CDR3 reads in full as CASSWGTSGAYEQYF.

Remarks on this clone: Read coverage stops 3 residues before the CDR3 terminus; the germline J gene supplies the remainder. The chain is built from TRBV7-3 and TRBJ2-1; D may be TRBD2 (5 bases). This CDR3 has 16 amino acids. V was trimmed by 5 bases and J by 3 bases, leaving 17 bases between them. Germline CDR1 and CDR2: SGHTA and FQGTGA. The part of the CDR3 DNA that was read is TGTGCCAGCAGCCCCGGTGAGGGCCTGGACTACAATGAG. Its protein product is CASSPGEGLDYNE. The full CDR3 is CASSPGEGLDYNEQFF.

For this clone: The read ends 3 residues before the CDR3 terminus; that terminus is restored from the germline J gene. The rearrangement joins TRBV19 to TRBJ1-1; D not resolved. This CDR3 region has 13 residues. The V gene's germline CDR1 is LNHDA and CDR2 SQIVND (reference sequence). Between the trimmed V and J ends, which lost 1 base and 0 bases, there was a span of 3 bases. CDR3 DNA, as far as it was read: TGTGCCAGTAGTATAGCCGTGAACACTGAA. Amino acids: CASSIAVNTE. The whole CDR3 protein is CASSIAVNTEAFF.

This clone has a handful of counts. The CDR3 loop reads CASSLQTHEQYF. The covered CDR3 bases are TGTGCCAGCAGTTTACAGACCCACGAG. This chain uses TRBV6-2 or TRBV6-3 with TRBJ2-7; D is unclear. The read terminates 3 residues ahead of where the CDR3 ends, so the germline J gene completes it. V was trimmed by 4 bases and J by 5 bases, leaving 9 bases between them. This CDR3 region has 12 residues. CDR1 is MNHEY, CDR2 SVGEGT, per germline.

The part of the CDR3 DNA that was read is TGTGCCAGTAGAAGAACAACCCCGCCCTCCTACGAG. This codes for CASRRTTPPSYE. The whole CDR3 region reads CASRRTTPPSYEQYF. The genes are TRBV19 and TRBJ2-7; the D is unclear. Sequencing ends 3 residues short of the CDR3 end; the germline J gene provides the rest. The CDR3 contains 15 residues. The germline gives CDR1 LNHDA, CDR2 SQIVND (reference sequence). V lost 6 bases to trimming and J lost 0 bases, with 15 bases between them.

This clone was observed a handful of times. The CDR3 extends 3 residues past the end of the read, so its final part is completed from the germline J gene. V is TRBV7-7 and J is TRBJ2-5; 8 bases are shared with TRBD2. The CDR3 extends over 17 amino acids. CDR1 is SSHAT, CDR2 FNYEAQ, per germline (reference sequence). V lost 1 base and J lost 2; bases outside the gene matches: 9. CDR3 loop: CASSLVLAGGSQETQYF. CDR3 DNA (partial): TGTGCCAGCAGCTTAGTTCTGGCGGGGGGATCTCAAGAGACC.

Notes on this clone: The missing CDR3 end, 3 residues past where the read stops, is filled in from the germline J gene. Other DNA sequences from this sample encode an identical CDR3 as well. The gene calls are TRBV7-6 and TRBJ2-3; 14 bases line up with TRBD2. V gave up 5 bases and J gave up 0 bases; unmatched junction bases: 7. Per germline, CDR1 SGHVS and CDR2 FNYEAQ. The CDR3 length is 18 residues. The sequenced CDR3 bases are TGTGCCAGCAGCCGAGGACTAGCGGGGGGCTCCAGCACAGATACG. Translating gives CASSRGLAGGSSTDT. The full CDR3 protein reads CASSRGLAGGSSTDTQYF.

This clone appeared a few times. CDR3 region: CASSFTAGGETQYF. The CDR3 bases that were read are TGTGCCAGCAGCTTTACAGCGGGGGGGGAGACC. V and J are TRBV7-8 and TRBJ2-5; 10 positions agree with TRBD2. The read is 3 residues too short to cover the CDR3 end, so that end is filled in from the germline J gene. This CDR3 comprises 14 residues. The V and J ends lost 3 bases and 5 bases, in that order; junction bases with no gene match: 3. CDR1 and CDR2 (germline): SGHVS, FQNEAQ.